Listed here are 4 T cell receptor beta chains from one sample, sequenced in a study of CD8+CD57+ T cells in acquired aplastic anemia. Patients sequenced had flow cytometry evidence of CD8+CD57+ cell expansion. For CDR3 and TCR beta VDJ profiling, genomic DNA was the template used. Using its own MiXCR run on the reads, TCRdb lists one record per CDR3 protein. The sample yields 150,000 to 200,000 distinct CDR3 sequences, roughly 50% seen once. Sequencing was done on a sample of sorted CD4+, CD8+, or CD8+CD57+ T cells (not recorded which) from PBMCs. The source of these receptors is a human donor with aplastic anemia.

The genes are TRBV20-1 and TRBJ2-7, with TRBD2 matching 14 bases. Per the germline V gene, CDR1 is DFQATT and CDR2 is SNEGSKA (reference sequence). The CDR3 sequence is 17 residues long. The trim removed 3 bases at V and 5 bases at J, leaving 12 bases unmatched. The CDR3 sequence: CSARRGLAGVGHHEQYF. The DNA of the CDR3 is TGCAGTGCTAGGCGGGGACTAGCGGGGGTCGGCCACCACGAGCAGTACTTC.

In its sample, this clonotype was seen once. The V and J genes are TRBV5-1 and TRBJ1-4; 8 positions agree with TRBD1. Germline assignment: CDR1 SGHRS and CDR2 YFSETQ. The V segment lost 7 bases and the J segment 7 bases; nucleotides outside the gene matches: 12. This CDR3 contains 15 residues. CDR3 coding DNA: TGCGCCAGCGGACTTCGGACAGGGAGTAGTGAAAAACTGTTTTTT. Its translation is CASGLRTGSSEKLFF.

The chain couples TRBV20-1 to TRBJ2-7; 7 bases fit TRBD2. Germline V gene lookup returns CDR1 DFQATT and CDR2 SNEGSKA (reference sequence). V gave up 4 bases and J gave up 0 bases; unmatched junction bases: 3. The CDR3 is 13 residues long. CDR3 DNA sequence: TGCAGTGCTACCGGGGGGAGCTCCTACGAGCAGTACTTC. This encodes CSATGGSSYEQYF.

V is TRBV29-1 and J is TRBJ2-3; D is uncertain. The CDR3 is 14 amino acids. Deletions cut 2 bases from V and 0 bases from J, with 9 bases between. CDR1 and CDR2 from the germline V gene are SQVTM and ANQGSEA. The CDR3 loop reads CSVERAASTDTQYF. The CDR3 region has the DNA TGCAGCGTTGAAAGGGCAGCTAGCACAGATACGCAGTATTTT.